The TCR beta chain described here comes from a study of shared clonotypes between healthy human individuals. Comment on this clone: Its antigen remains unknown. Additional DNA sequences in this sample encode the identical CDR3.

DNA at approximately 200 ng, around 30,000 T cell genomes, went into sorted-subset replicate PCRs. TCRdb's copy holds only in-frame clones and misses some; the assay was immunoSEQ multiplex PCR. This table has 2 million to 2.5 million clones, under 97% appearing once. Researchers partitioned CD4+ cells into CD45RA+ naive and CD45RA-negative memory subsets. The CDR3 is 13 residues long. The germline gives CDR1 SGHNT, CDR2 YYREEE (reference sequence). V gave up 1 base and J gave up 5 bases, with 9 bases separating them. Study-level findings and limits: The small donor group covered limited genetic and exposure diversity. Across subsets, estimated richness was generally greater for naive than for memory populations.

This TCR was sampled from a man aged 18 to 35 in good health. Sample: naive CD4+ T cells sorted from blood. Subset here: CD45RA+ positively selected. The chain has TRBV5-4 and TRBJ2-5; a weak D match, TRBD1 (5 bases). The CDR3 loop reads CASSLPGFETQYF. For the CDR3, the DNA is TGTGCCAGCAGCTTGCCAGGGTTTGAGACCCAGTACTTC.